Shown below are 4 T cell receptor beta chains from a single sample sequenced in a study of beta chain features in type 1 diabetes. Reverse transcription of all isolated RNA meant that expressed TCRB transcripts were sequenced. The table came from immunoSEQ multiplex PCR; TCRdb's copy has only in-frame clones and leaves some out. This table holds more than 300,000 clones, 10% to 15% found once. What was sequenced was naive CD4+ T cells from blood. The receptors stem from a man between 18 and 35 years old in good health.

The chain carries TRBV10-3 and TRBJ2-5; TRBD2 aligns across 10 bases. V lost 9 bases to trimming and J lost 0 bases; unmatched junction nucleotides: 1. Per germline, CDR1 ENHRY and CDR2 SYGVKD. The CDR3 has 13 amino acids. CDR3 in DNA: TGTGCCATTGGACTAGCGGACCAAGAGACCCAGTACTTC. It translates to CAIGLADQETQYF.

The chain combines TRBV7-3 with TRBJ1-1; possible D gene TRBD1, 6 bases. Per the germline V gene, CDR1 is SGHTA and CDR2 is FQGTGA. V was trimmed by 7 bases and J by 1 base, leaving 7 bases between them. The CDR3 extends over 12 amino acids. The CDR3 spells CASNRANTEAFF. DNA of the CDR3: TGTGCCAGCAACAGGGCGAACACTGAAGCTTTCTTT.

This clone was counted a few times. The J gene is TRBJ2-5, the V gene TRBV30; unclear D gene. The assigned J gene may be wrong: the sequence end matches TRBJ2-7 better. Germline V gene data show CDR1 as GTSNPN and CDR2 as SVGIG (reference sequence). This CDR3 spans 11 amino acids. CDR3 DNA: TGTGCCTGGAGTGGAACAGCCGAGCAGTACTTC. Translating it yields CAWSGTAEQYF.

This clone has just a few counts. V gene TRBV28 combines with J gene TRBJ1-1; weak D call: TRBD1 (5 bases). The germline V gene has CDR1 MDHEN and CDR2 SYDVKM. The CDR3 is 14 amino acids. Trimming cost V 6 bases and J 4 bases, with 15 bases left between them. CDR3 DNA: TGTGCCAGCAGGCTCGTCGGGGGGGGCACTGAAGCTTTCTTT. It is translated as CASRLVGGGTEAFF.